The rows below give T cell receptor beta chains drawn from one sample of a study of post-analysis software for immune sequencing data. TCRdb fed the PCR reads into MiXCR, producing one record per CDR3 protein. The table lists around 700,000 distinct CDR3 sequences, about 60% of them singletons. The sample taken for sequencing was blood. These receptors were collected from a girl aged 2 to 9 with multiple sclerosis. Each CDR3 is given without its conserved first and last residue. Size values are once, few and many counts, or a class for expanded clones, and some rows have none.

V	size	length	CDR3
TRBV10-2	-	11	ASTTALEETQY
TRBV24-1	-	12	ATSDQGRTDTQY
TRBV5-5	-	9	ASSLDAAYT
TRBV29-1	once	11	SAREGTATEAF
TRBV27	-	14	ASSFLQGSGANVLT
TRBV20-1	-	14	SAPDGTVSTYNEQF
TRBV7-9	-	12	ASSSSHSEETQY
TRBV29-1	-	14	SVEEVLDRATDTQY
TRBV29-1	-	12	SVAYGQGSSPLH
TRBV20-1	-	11	SARGRAFNEQF
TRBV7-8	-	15	ASSYYFAGAPAPVLF
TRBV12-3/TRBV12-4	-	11	ASSPGPGLTQY
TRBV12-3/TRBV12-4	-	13	ASSLGTGDPYEQY
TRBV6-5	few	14	ASSSHSGSSYNEQF
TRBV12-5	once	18	ASGPRRDSMARLEGDEQF
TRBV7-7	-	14	ASSFSKTGSYNEQF
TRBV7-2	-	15	ASSLLQMGQGWDTQY
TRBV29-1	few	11	SVGHSPYNEQF
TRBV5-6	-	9	ASRKVEEQF
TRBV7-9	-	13	ASSSLASGLSEQF
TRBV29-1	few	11	SGQTSGRYEQY
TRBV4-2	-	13	ASSPGQGLSTEAF
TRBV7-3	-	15	ASSPARTSGRTDTQY
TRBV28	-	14	ASSFRTSGTYNEQF
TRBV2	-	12	ASSDVGGYNEQY
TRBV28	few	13	ASSLPQGRGTEAF
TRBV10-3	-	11	AIGTETRGTQY
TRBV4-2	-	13	ASSQLEAKTDTQY
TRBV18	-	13	ASSRVRGRNYGYT
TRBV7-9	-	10	ASSGLPNEQF
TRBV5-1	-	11	ASTLTQDTEAF
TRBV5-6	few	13	ASSRIGLNQETQY
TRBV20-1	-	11	SAFSDILNEQF
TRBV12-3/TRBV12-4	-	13	ASRLSTGSRGPQH
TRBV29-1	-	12	SVYGGTGVHEQF
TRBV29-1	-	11	SAYASEEGEQF
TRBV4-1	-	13	ASSPTTGASYEQY
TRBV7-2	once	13	ASRLGSGGAVTQY
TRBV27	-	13	ASSPLYPGGYEQY
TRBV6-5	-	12	ASSGQLAKNIQY
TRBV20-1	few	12	SVLRGRSSSPLH
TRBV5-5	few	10	ASSLTSVEQY
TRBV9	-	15	ASSPETGTGVNNEQY
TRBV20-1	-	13	SARDGSGRDDEQY
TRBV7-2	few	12	ASTLAGTNNEQF
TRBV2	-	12	AGGTSGVTDTQY
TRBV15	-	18	ATSGSPGLAGQTNTDTQY
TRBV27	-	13	ASSAIPSSYNEQF
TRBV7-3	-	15	ASSFHLQGAGTDTQY
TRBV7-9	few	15	ASSPWDAIRSYNEQF
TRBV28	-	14	ASSFRLAGGTDTQY
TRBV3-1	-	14	ASSQALAYHSYEQY
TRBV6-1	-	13	ASSEFLGNNQPQH
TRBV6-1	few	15	ASRPGPSPSGANVLT
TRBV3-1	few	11	ASSQDGGREAF
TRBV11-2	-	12	ASSIAPGYNEQF
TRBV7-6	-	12	ASSPETRAGKLF